The 21 T cell receptor beta chains listed next were all sequenced from one sample in a study of cytomegalovirus exposure and HLA in healthy donors. The study ran its PCR with 60 Vbeta and 13 Jbeta primers. Sequenced by immunoSEQ multiplex PCR; TCRdb stores in-frame clones only, minus some. This table holds about 140,000 clones, roughly 80% found once. The source material was PBMCs. These receptors were obtained from a woman aged 45-65 years in good health and CMV-seropositive.

The J gene is TRBJ2-7, the V gene TRBV7-8; 7 bases map to TRBD1. V lost 5 bases, J lost 0 bases, and 22 bases stayed unmatched. Germline CDR1 SGHVS, CDR2 FQNEAQ. This CDR3 contains 20 residues. The CDR3 bases are TGTGCCAGCAGCCCACCGGCGGTCGGGAAACTCCGGGACAGCTCCTACGAGCAGTACTTC. Protein sequence: CASSPPAVGKLRDSSYEQYF.

This clone occurred a few times. The chain recombines TRBV19 with TRBJ2-2; TRBD1 aligns across 9 bases. V dropped 7 bases and J dropped 5; count of bases not matched to a gene: 14. From germline, CDR1 is LNHDA and CDR2 SQIVND (reference sequence). CDR3 size: 17 residues. The CDR3 is CASTSRPGQGQTGELFF. The CDR3 DNA follows: TGTGCCAGTACCTCAAGACCGGGACAGGGACAGACCGGGGAGCTGTTTTTT.

The chain links TRBV19 to TRBJ1-6; D may be TRBD1 (5 bases). CDR1 and CDR2 (germline): LNHDA, SQIVND (reference sequence). The CDR3 contains 15 residues. Trimming left V 5 bases short and J 9 bases short, with 17 bases between. The CDR3 region has the DNA TGTGCCAGTAGTCCCTACGGGGGGGACCCTTCACCCCTCCACTTT. This translates into CASSPYGGDPSPLHF.

The rearrangement links TRBV10-1 to TRBJ2-7, with a possible D match to TRBD1 (5 bases). Germline V gene lookup returns CDR1 WNHNN and CDR2 SYGVQD (reference sequence). CDR3 length equals 16 residues. V was shortened by 9 bases and J by 0 bases, with 21 bases between the two germline ends. This CDR3 is CASPDDEDTCSYEQYF. The CDR3 DNA reads as TGCGCCAGTCCTGACGACGAGGACACCTGCTCCTACGAGCAGTACTTC.

The V gene is TRBV7-8, the J gene TRBJ1-6, with 8 positions matching TRBD1. CDR3 size: 17 residues. After removal of 0 bases from V and 7 bases from J, the junction contained 8 bases not matched to a gene. The germline V gene has CDR1 SGHVS and CDR2 FQNEAQ. In DNA form, the CDR3 reads TGTGCCAGCAGCTTAGCGAGTGCAGGGGGCTTGAATTCACCCCTCCACTTT. Protein sequence: CASSLASAGGLNSPLHF.

The gene calls are TRBV30 and TRBJ1-5; D perhaps matches TRBD1 (6 bases). Germline V lookup: CDR1 GTSNPN, CDR2 SVGIG (reference sequence). V was pared by 5 bases and J by 6 bases, with 17 bases between. The CDR3 is 14 amino acids. CDR3: CAWSMGGPRQPQHF. Here the CDR3 DNA reads TGTGCCTGGTCTATGGGGGGGCCACGTCAGCCCCAGCATTTT.

This clone came up once. The genes are TRBV7-2 and TRBJ2-7; no definite D call. Trimming removed 0 bases at V and 4 bases at J, with 10 bases between. There are 14 residues in the CDR3. Germline assignment: CDR1 SGHTA and CDR2 FQGNSA. This CDR3 reads CASSLAAVLYEQYF. CDR3 bases: TGTGCCAGCAGCTTAGCCGCGGTCCTTTACGAGCAGTACTTC.

This chain uses TRBV29-1 with TRBJ2-2; maybe TRBD1 (6 bases). Germline-derived CDR1 and CDR2 are SQVTM and ANQGSEA. The CDR3 extends over 14 amino acids. The V end was cut by 7 bases, the J end by 1 base, with 13 bases between. The chain's CDR3 is CSGLRDMNTGELFF. For the CDR3, the DNA is TGCAGCGGCCTCCGGGACATGAACACCGGGGAGCTGTTTTTT.

The chain uses TRBV5-4 and TRBJ1-4; D perhaps matches TRBD1 (6 bases). The germline V and J ends were trimmed by 4 bases and 7 bases, with 14 bases remaining between them. The germline CDR1 and CDR2 sequences are SGHNT and YYREEE (reference sequence). The CDR3 spans 14 residues. The CDR3 sequence is CASSPRGGREKLFF. The CDR3 DNA is TGTGCCAGCAGCCCCCGCGGGGGGCGTGAAAAACTGTTTTTT. The whole variable domain, filled in from reference TRBV5-4 and TRBJ1-4, reads ETGVTQSPTHLIKTRGQQVTLRCSSQSGHNTVSWYQQALGQGPQFIFQYYREEENGRGNFPPRFSGLQFPNYSSELNVNALELDDSALYLCASSPRGGREKLFFGSGTQLSVL.

V and J are TRBV7-2 and TRBJ2-7, with 9 positions matching TRBD1. Germline CDR1 and CDR2: SGHTA and FQGNSA. The trim removed 5 bases at V and 3 bases at J, leaving 5 bases unmatched. The CDR3 is 14 residues long. The CDR3: CASSRDRESYEQYF. The CDR3 DNA reads TGTGCCAGCAGCCGGGACAGGGAGAGCTACGAGCAGTACTTC.

The chain couples TRBV5-6 to TRBJ2-2; tentatively, D is TRBD1 (6 bases). This CDR3 has 15 residues. The germline V and J ends were trimmed by 0 bases and 3 bases, with 9 bases remaining between them. Per germline, CDR1 SGHDT and CDR2 YYEEEE. This chain's CDR3 is CASSLVQGYTGELFF. CDR3 bases: TGTGCCAGCAGCTTGGTACAGGGCTACACCGGGGAGCTGTTTTTT.

This chain links TRBV27 with TRBJ1-1; 10 bases match TRBD1. The CDR3 covers 14 residues. CDR1 is MNHEY and CDR2 is SMNVEV in the germline V gene (reference sequence). The J segment lost 7 bases and the V segment lost 4 bases, leaving 6 bases of the junction unmatched. CDR3 in DNA: TGTGCCAGCAGTTCCCCCGGACAGGGGGATGAAGCTTTCTTT. Its translation is CASSSPGQGDEAFF.

There are a few counts of this clone. This chain links TRBV18 with TRBJ2-2; 8 bases agree with TRBD1. This CDR3 comprises 17 residues. Germline loops: CDR1 KGHSH, CDR2 LQKENI. V was pared by 1 base and J by 4 bases, with 8 bases of the junction left unmatched. The CDR3 loop reads CASSPRNRGFTTGELFF. The CDR3 DNA reads as TGTGCCAGCTCACCACGGAACAGGGGGTTTACCACCGGGGAGCTGTTTTTT.

The chain links TRBV28 to TRBJ2-7; 8 bases map to TRBD1. J lost 3 bases, V lost 3 bases, and 7 bases had no gene match. The CDR3 is made up of 15 amino acids. The germline CDR1 and CDR2 sequences are MDHEN and SYDVKM. The CDR3 here is CASSFSGQGLYEQYF. The CDR3 DNA sequence: TGTGCCAGCAGTTTCTCCGGACAGGGCCTCTACGAGCAGTACTTC.

The V call is TRBV7-9, the J call TRBJ1-1; the D is unclear. CDR1 is SEHNR and CDR2 is FQNEAQ in the germline V gene (reference sequence). The germline V and J ends were trimmed by 2 bases and 11 bases, with 9 bases remaining between them. This CDR3 contains 11 residues. CDR3 protein: CASSLNGEAFF. CDR3 DNA sequence: TGTGCCAGCAGCTTAAATGGGGAGGCTTTCTTT. Full variable domain (remainder filled in from reference TRBV7-9 and TRBJ1-1): DTGVSQNPRHKITKRGQNVTFRCDPISEHNRLYWYRQTLGQGPEFLTYFQNEAQLEKSRLLSDRFSAERPKGSFSTLEIQRTEQGDSAMYLCASSLNGEAFFGQGTRLTVV.

This chain connects TRBV15 to TRBJ2-1; 8 nucleotides agree with TRBD1. The CDR3 extends over 15 amino acids. Germline CDR1 LNHNV, CDR2 YYDKDF (reference sequence). J lost 2 bases, V lost 5 bases, and 5 bases had no gene match. CDR3 sequence reads: CATSGWDRTYNEQFF. In DNA, the CDR3 is TGTGCCACCAGCGGCTGGGACAGGACCTACAATGAGCAGTTCTTC. Complete variable domain (other parts from reference TRBV15 and TRBJ2-1): DAMVIQNPRYQVTQFGKPVTLSCSQTLNHNVMYWYQQKSSQAPKLLFHYYDKDFNNEADTPDNFQSRRPNTSFCFLDIRSPGLGDTAMYLCATSGWDRTYNEQFFGPGTRLTVL.

V is TRBV14 and J is TRBJ1-2; no clear D gene. CDR3 length: 15 amino acids. V lost 0 bases and J 2 bases, leaving 10 bases between the germline ends. Germline assignment: CDR1 SGHDN and CDR2 FVKESK. This chain's CDR3 is CASSQEEGRNYGYTF. The CDR3 coding sequence is TGTGCCAGCAGCCAAGAGGAGGGTCGCAACTATGGCTACACCTTC.

This chain's CDR3 is CAISDRDRETQYF. The CDR3 DNA reads TGTGCCATCAGCGACAGGGATCGGGAGACCCAGTACTTC. The chain links TRBV10-3 to TRBJ2-5; 7 positions match TRBD1. V shed 6 bases, J shed 5 bases, and the junction held 6 bases outside the gene matches. Germline assignment: CDR1 ENHRY and CDR2 SYGVKD. There are 13 residues in the CDR3.

V is TRBV7-2 and J is TRBJ2-7; 7 bases map to TRBD2. CDR3 size: 14 residues. The germline V gene encodes CDR1 SGHTA and CDR2 FQGNSA. The ends lost 6 bases at V and 2 bases at J; junction bases unmatched: 7. The CDR3 reads CASSQNSGPYEQYF. In nucleotides, the CDR3 is TGTGCCAGCAGTCAAAATAGCGGGCCCTACGAGCAGTACTTC. Drawing the rest from reference TRBV7-2 and TRBJ2-7, the complete variable domain is GAGVSQSPSNKVTEKGKDVELRCDPISGHTALYWYRQSLGQGLEFLIYFQGNSAPDKSGLPSDRFSAERTGGSVSTLTIQRTQQEDSAVYLCASSQNSGPYEQYFGPGTRLTVT.

The V call is TRBV27, the J call TRBJ1-2; 8 positions agree with TRBD1. The CDR3 totals 14 residues. Trimming removed 6 bases from V and 4 bases from J; junction bases left unmatched: 7. From germline, CDR1 is MNHEY and CDR2 SMNVEV (reference sequence). The CDR3 region is CASSRSDRAYGYTF. CDR3 nucleotides: TGTGCCAGCAGCCGATCGGACAGGGCCTATGGCTACACCTTC.

CDR3 nucleotide sequence: TGTGCCATCAGTGACGAGACAGGGTCCTACGAGCAGTACTTC. Its protein product is CAISDETGSYEQYF. V and J are TRBV10-3 and TRBJ2-7, with 7 bases fitting TRBD1. Trimming removed 3 bases from V and 1 base from J; junction bases left unmatched: 3. This CDR3 has 14 residues. Germline CDR1 and CDR2: ENHRY and SYGVKD.